A selection of T cell receptor beta chains follows, all from one sample in a study of graft-versus-host responses after intestinal transplantation. The table came from immunoSEQ multiplex PCR; TCRdb's copy has only in-frame clones and leaves some out. The table shows 90,000 to 150,000 clones, with approximately 95% occurring only once. These receptors' targets are unknown. The material sequenced was unstimulated CD8+ T cells sorted from spleen or lymph node cells, taken before intestinal transplant. The receptors here all came from a human donor who received an intestinal transplant. Both conserved end residues are part of each CDR3. Each record gives: V gene, CDR3 length, D gene, J gene, CDR3 protein, CDR3 DNA. A D gene is named only where the DNA matches it firmly.

v_gene: TRBV6-6
len: 11
d_gene: NA
j_gene: TRBJ1-2
CDR3aa: CASSAGGGYTF
CDR3nt: TGTGCCAGCAGTGCTGGGGGTGGCTACACCTTC

v_gene: TRBV6-5
len: 15
d_gene: TRBD2
j_gene: TRBJ2-7
CDR3aa: CASSYSIAGGAEQYF
CDR3nt: TGTGCCAGCAGTTACTCGATAGCGGGAGGGGCCGAGCAGTACTTC

v_gene: TRBV6-5
len: 15
d_gene: TRBD2
j_gene: TRBJ2-5
CDR3aa: CASSYGLAGKETQYF
CDR3nt: TGTGCCAGCAGTTACGGACTAGCTGGAAAAGAGACCCAGTACTTC

v_gene: TRBV30
len: 13
d_gene: NA
j_gene: TRBJ2-1
CDR3aa: CAMTTRPDNEQFF
CDR3nt: TGTGCCATGACAACCCGCCCAGACAATGAGCAGTTCTTC

v_gene: TRBV6-5
len: 13
d_gene: TRBD2
j_gene: TRBJ2-3
CDR3aa: CASNAGGLDTQYF
CDR3nt: TGTGCCAGCAACGCGGGAGGCCTAGATACGCAGTATTTT

v_gene: TRBV27
len: 14
d_gene: TRBD1
j_gene: TRBJ2-7
CDR3aa: CASSWGQDSYEQYF
CDR3nt: TGTGCCAGCAGTTGGGGACAGGACTCCTACGAGCAGTACTTC

v_gene: TRBV29-1
len: 14
d_gene: NA
j_gene: TRBJ2-1
CDR3aa: CSVEVGRLYNEQFF
CDR3nt: TGCAGCGTTGAAGTTGGGAGACTATACAATGAGCAGTTCTTC

v_gene: TRBV6-5
len: 13
d_gene: TRBD2
j_gene: TRBJ2-1
CDR3aa: CASSSGLASEQFF
CDR3nt: TGTGCCAGCAGTTCGGGACTAGCTAGCGAGCAGTTCTTC

v_gene: TRBV7-3
len: 13
d_gene: NA
j_gene: TRBJ1-2
CDR3aa: CASSLYPKEGYTF
CDR3nt: TGTGCCAGCAGCCTATACCCTAAGGAGGGCTACACCTTC

v_gene: TRBV7-9
len: 12
d_gene: NA
j_gene: TRBJ2-5
CDR3aa: CASRSTPETQYF
CDR3nt: TGTGCCAGCAGATCTACCCCGGAGACCCAGTACTTC

v_gene: TRBV19
len: 13
d_gene: TRBD1
j_gene: TRBJ2-7
CDR3aa: CASSPTGGYEQYF
CDR3nt: TGTGCCAGTAGCCCGACAGGGGGCTACGAGCAGTACTTC

v_gene: TRBV28
len: 14
d_gene: NA
j_gene: TRBJ1-3
CDR3aa: CASSYIGQLNTIYF
CDR3nt: TGTGCCAGCAGTTACATTGGGCAGTTAAACACCATATATTTT

v_gene: TRBV28
len: 14
d_gene: TRBD1
j_gene: TRBJ2-7
CDR3aa: CASRSDRPSYEQYF
CDR3nt: TGTGCCAGCAGGTCGGACAGGCCGTCCTACGAGCAGTACTTC

v_gene: TRBV7-9
len: 10
d_gene: NA
j_gene: TRBJ2-1
CDR3aa: CASSYNEQFF
CDR3nt: TGTGCCAGCAGCTACAATGAGCAGTTCTTC

v_gene: TRBV4-2
len: 14
d_gene: NA
j_gene: TRBJ2-7
CDR3aa: CASSQVSEEGEQYF
CDR3nt: TGTGCCAGCAGCCAAGTCTCCGAGGAAGGTGAGCAGTACTTC

v_gene: TRBV19
len: 15
d_gene: TRBD1
j_gene: TRBJ2-7
CDR3aa: CASSSRDRGPYEQYF
CDR3nt: TGTGCCAGTAGTTCCCGGGACAGGGGACCCTACGAGCAGTACTTC

v_gene: TRBV15
len: 14
d_gene: TRBD1
j_gene: TRBJ1-2
CDR3aa: CATSRERGRDGYTF
CDR3nt: TGTGCCACCAGCAGAGAAAGGGGGCGAGATGGCTACACCTTC

v_gene: TRBV6-5
len: 11
d_gene: NA
j_gene: TRBJ2-7
CDR3aa: CASTAGSEQYF
CDR3nt: TGTGCCTCAACGGCCGGGAGCGAGCAGTACTTC

v_gene: TRBV19
len: 12
d_gene: NA
j_gene: TRBJ1-1
CDR3aa: CASSNRNTEAFF
CDR3nt: TGTGCCAGTAGTAACCGTAACACTGAAGCTTTCTTT

v_gene: TRBV9
len: 14
d_gene: TRBD2
j_gene: TRBJ2-7
CDR3aa: CASGPAGGAYEQYF
CDR3nt: TGTGCCAGCGGCCCGGCGGGGGGTGCGTACGAGCAGTACTTC

v_gene: TRBV29-1
len: 14
d_gene: NA
j_gene: TRBJ2-1
CDR3aa: CSVVETDTYNEQFF
CDR3nt: TGCAGCGTTGTTGAGACGGATACCTACAATGAGCAGTTCTTC